What follows are 25 T cell receptor beta chains derived from one specimen sequenced in a study of Graves' ophthalmopathy and Graves' hyperthyroidism. Investigators amplified TCR beta CDR3 regions from RNA transcripts. RT-PCR was first run with HTBI primers, then multiplex PCR in a second round. TCRdb passed the multiplex PCR reads through MiXCR, listing each CDR3 protein once. The sample holds hundreds of thousands of distinct CDR3 sequences; just over 40% are singletons and the top ten take more than 3%. Input material: peripheral blood. These receptors all come from an adult man with Graves' ophthalmopathy.

This clonotype was seen many times. DNA for the CDR3: TGTGCCAGCAGTTCCGGGACGAGTAGCAATCAGCCCCAGCATTTT. It yields the protein CASSSGTSSNQPQHF. The chain uses TRBV6-5 and TRBJ1-5; perhaps TRBD1 as D (5 bases). Germline V CDR1 and CDR2: MNHEY, SVGAGI. The V and J ends lost 4 bases and 0 bases respectively, with 10 bases between them. This CDR3 spans 15 amino acids.

This clonotype was counted at least ten times. CDR3 in DNA: TGTGCCAGCGAGACGAGGGGAGGCGTGCAGTACTTC. Protein product: CASETRGGVQYF. The chain joins TRBV5-6 to TRBJ2-7; a possible D gene is TRBD2 (6 bases). Per germline, CDR1 SGHDT and CDR2 YYEEEE. V lost 7 bases to trimming and J lost 9 bases, with 17 bases between them. The CDR3 has 12 amino acids.

This clonotype was recorded many times. J is TRBJ1-1 and V is TRBV9; TRBD1 matches 7 bases. The CDR3 has 15 amino acids. Per the germline V gene, CDR1 is SGDLS and CDR2 is YYNGEE. Losses at the gene ends were 3 bases for V and 1 base for J; bases not matched to a gene: 6. CDR3 residues: CASSAGTVGNTEAFF. The CDR3 nucleotides read TGTGCCAGCAGCGCAGGGACAGTAGGGAACACTGAAGCTTTCTTT. The full variable domain, in which reference TRBV9 and TRBJ1-1 provide the parts outside the CDR3, is DSGVTQTPKHLITATGQRVTLRCSPRSGDLSVYWYQQSLDQGLQFLIQYYNGEERAKGNILERFSAQQFPDLHSELNLSSLELGDSALYFCASSAGTVGNTEAFFGQGTRLTVV.

This clonotype was detected many times. The CDR3 nucleotides read TGTGCCATCAGGACGGGACAGGGGGTCGACGAAGCTTTCTTT. This encodes CAIRTGQGVDEAFF. The V and J genes are TRBV10-3 and TRBJ1-1; 11 positions match TRBD1. The length of the CDR3 is 14 residues. With 6 bases clipped from V and 8 bases from J, the junction kept 8 bases outside the gene matches. Germline values: CDR1 ENHRY, CDR2 SYGVKD.

This clonotype was counted only a few times. This chain uses TRBV5-1 with TRBJ1-1; D may be TRBD1 (5 bases). V lost 0 bases to trimming and J lost 1 base, with 10 bases between them. The CDR3 runs to 15 residues. CDR1 is SGHRS and CDR2 is YFSETQ in the germline V gene. CDR3 in amino acids: CASSLGAGKNTEAFF. The DNA for the CDR3 is TGCGCCAGCAGCTTGGGGGCAGGGAAGAACACTGAAGCTTTCTTT.

The rearrangement joins TRBV2 to TRBJ2-7, with 10 bases identical to TRBD2. J lost 7 bases, V lost 9 bases, and 12 bases had no gene match. Germline-derived CDR1 and CDR2 are SNHLY and FYNNEI. This CDR3 has 14 amino acids. The CDR3 sequence is CARDSGGTIREQYF. CDR3 nucleotides: TGTGCCAGAGATAGCGGGGGGACGATAAGGGAGCAGTACTTC.

This chain links TRBV14 with TRBJ1-3; unclear D gene. CDR1 and CDR2 from the germline V gene are SGHDN and FVKESK. V was cut by 1 base and J by 8 bases, with 15 bases left in between. This CDR3 region has 15 residues. The CDR3 region has the DNA TGTGCCAGCAGCCAAGGCGCAGCTTATGGCTACACCATATATTTT. Translating it yields CASSQGAAYGYTIYF.

This clonotype was picked up many times. The V call is TRBV6-5, the J call TRBJ2-7, with D perhaps TRBD1 (7 bases). This CDR3 has 14 residues. V was pared by 8 bases and J by 5 bases, with 19 bases between. Per the germline V gene, CDR1 is MNHEY and CDR2 is SVGAGI. DNA of the CDR3: TGTGCCAGCGAGGCATCAGGGGGGTTCCACGAGCAGTACTTC. Encoded protein: CASEASGGFHEQYF.

The chain uses TRBV27 and TRBJ2-5; TRBD2 is a possible D gene (6 bases). The V gene's germline CDR1 is MNHEY and CDR2 SMNVEV (reference sequence). The CDR3 is 13 residues long. V was clipped by 5 bases and J by 9 bases, with 16 bases between them. In nucleotides, the CDR3 is TGTGCCAGCAGTCCGGGACTCTCTATGGCCCAGTACTTC. Residues: CASSPGLSMAQYF.

The V call is TRBV19, the J call TRBJ1-2; a weak D match, TRBD1 (6 bases). Germline assignment: CDR1 LNHDA and CDR2 SQIVND (reference sequence). Between the trimmed V and J ends, which lost 2 bases and 8 bases, there was a span of 15 bases. This CDR3 has 14 amino acids. The CDR3 loop reads CASSISGAVWGYTF. For the CDR3, the DNA is TGTGCCAGTAGTATATCAGGGGCCGTCTGGGGCTACACCTTC.

This clonotype has a handful of counts. J is TRBJ2-7 and V is TRBV6-5; D might be TRBD1 (6 bases). The V end was cut by 0 bases, the J end by 7 bases, with 13 bases between. This CDR3 comprises 14 residues. Looked up from germline, CDR1 is MNHEY and CDR2 is SVGAGI. The CDR3 region is CASSYSMSRGEQYF. CDR3 nucleotide sequence: TGTGCCAGCAGTTACTCTATGTCGAGGGGGGAGCAGTACTTC.

This clonotype was seen many times. This sequence joins TRBV10-3 and TRBJ1-2, with TRBD1 matching over 7 bases. CDR3 length equals 14 residues. CDR1 and CDR2 from the germline V gene are ENHRY and SYGVKD. The V gene end was trimmed by 4 bases and the J gene end by 0 bases; junction bases not matched to a gene: 2. The CDR3 here is CAISGQGANYGYTF. The CDR3 coding sequence is TGTGCCATCAGTGGACAGGGAGCTAACTATGGCTACACCTTC.

This clonotype was counted once. Because the CDR3 is missing its conserved closing phenylalanine or tryptophan, this is likely a read error. The DNA is left out, because the CDR3 cannot be placed on it with certainty; the CDR3 is given as TCRdb lists it. The chain uses TRBV5-4 and TRBJ2-2; the D call TRBD1 from the table was never checked on the DNA. Germline loops: CDR1 SGHNT, CDR2 YYREEE (reference sequence). The length of the CDR3 is 9 amino acids, counting both ends. CDR3 sequence reads: CASSLGRRD.

V gene TRBV10-3 combines with J gene TRBJ1-5; no clear D. Germline CDR1 ENHRY, CDR2 SYGVKD. The CDR3 contains 15 residues. The germline V and J ends were trimmed by 11 bases and 6 bases, with 23 bases remaining between them. CDR3 loop: CAVNDQSGESQPQHF. The DNA of the CDR3 is TGTGCCGTCAACGACCAAAGCGGGGAATCTCAGCCCCAGCATTTT.

This clonotype was detected a few times. The chain joins TRBV7-9 to TRBJ1-5; 10 nucleotides match TRBD1. Per the germline V gene, CDR1 is SEHNR and CDR2 is FQNEAQ (reference sequence). With V trimmed by 5 bases and J by 1 base, 5 bases remained unmatched. This CDR3 is built from 16 residues. The CDR3 bases are TGTGCCAGCAGCGTTGGACAGGGGGGGAGCAATCAGCCCCAGCATTTT. It specifies CASSVGQGGSNQPQHF.

This rearrangement joins TRBV7-9 to TRBJ1-2, with a tentative D call TRBD1 (5 bases). Per germline, CDR1 SEHNR and CDR2 FQNEAQ (reference sequence). With 5 bases removed from V and 5 bases from J, the gap between germline ends came to 12 bases. The CDR3 runs to 13 residues. The CDR3, as DNA: TGTGCCAGCAGCCCGGGGGACGGTTATGGCTACACCTTC. Protein product: CASSPGDGYGYTF.

Comment on this clonotype: A much larger clone is a single base away; this may be a read error. This sequence joins TRBV5-1 and TRBJ1-2, with D tentatively TRBD1 (6 bases). The germline gives CDR1 SGHRS, CDR2 YFSETQ. The CDR3 contains 12 residues. Trimming took off 5 bases at V and 7 bases at J, with 12 bases between the two ends. The CDR3 spells CASRGTGCGYTF. CDR3 in DNA: TGCGCCAGCAGGGGAACAGGGTGTGGCTACACCTTC.

This clonotype was counted only a few times. The J gene is TRBJ2-2, the V gene TRBV5-1; D is unclear. Germline CDR1 SGHRS, CDR2 YFSETQ. V lost 1 base and J lost 5, with 12 bases in between. The CDR3 consists of 15 residues. The CDR3 sequence is CASSLKGLSTGELFF. CDR3 nucleotide sequence: TGCGCCAGCAGCTTGAAAGGCCTATCGACCGGGGAGCTGTTTTTT.

At least ten counts were recorded for this clonotype. The CDR3 sequence is CASSSQTGLGYTF. CDR3 in DNA: TGTGCCAGCAGCTCCCAGACAGGGTTAGGCTACACCTTC. The chain combines TRBV7-2 with TRBJ1-2; 7 bases line up with TRBD1. The germline V gene has CDR1 SGHTA and CDR2 FQGNSA. V dropped 4 bases and J dropped 8; count of bases not matched to a gene: 7. The CDR3 is 13 residues long.

The J gene is TRBJ2-3, the V gene TRBV7-8; maybe TRBD1 (6 bases). This CDR3 is 14 amino acids long. Germline V CDR1 and CDR2: SGHVS, FQNEAQ. Trimming took off 4 bases at V and 8 bases at J, with 16 bases between the two ends. For the CDR3, the DNA is TGTGCCAGCAGCTCCCTACAGGGAAGGGGTACGCAGTATTTT. Amino acids: CASSSLQGRGTQYF.

This clonotype was counted once. The V and J genes are TRBV10-3 and TRBJ2-5; 8 bases are a match to TRBD1. CDR1 is ENHRY and CDR2 is SYGVKD in the germline V gene. Trimming at V came to 2 bases and at J to 7 bases, leaving 6 bases not matched to a gene. The CDR3 has 14 residues. The DNA for the CDR3 is TGTGCCATCAGTGAGCCGACAGGGGATGGGACCCAGTACTTC. This sequence encodes CAISEPTGDGTQYF.

The table lists this clonotype with many counts. The chain recombines TRBV4-2 with TRBJ1-2; tentatively, D is TRBD1 (5 bases). The V and J ends lost 0 bases and 10 bases respectively, with 21 bases between them. CDR3 length equals 16 residues. Germline CDR1 is LGHNA and CDR2 is YNFKEQ. CDR3 in amino acids: CASSQDLGGTAFDYTF. The CDR3 DNA follows: TGTGCCAGCAGCCAAGATCTGGGCGGGACGGCGTTTGACTACACCTTC.

This clonotype has ten or more counts. CDR3 nucleotide sequence: TGTGCCACCAGTGATACGAGGGTGGGCGGCTACACCTTC. Translation: CATSDTRVGGYTF. The V and J genes are TRBV24-1 and TRBJ1-2, with D uncertain. V lost 3 bases and J lost 8, with 12 bases in between. Germline CDR1 KGHDR, CDR2 SFDVKD. CDR3 size: 13 residues.

This clonotype is a singleton in its sample. A clone one base away is much larger, so this may be a read error. The gene calls are TRBV19 and TRBJ1-6; D perhaps matches TRBD1 (6 bases). Germline V gene data show CDR1 as LNHDA and CDR2 as SQIVND (reference sequence). The CDR3 spans 15 residues. The CDR3 sequence: CAGSRQDSYNSPLHF. Here the CDR3 DNA reads TGTGCCGGTAGTAGACAGGACTCCTATAATTCACCCCTCCACTTT.

This clonotype appeared many times. This chain connects TRBV5-8 to TRBJ2-7; 9 bases are a match to TRBD1. Per the germline V gene, CDR1 is SGHTS and CDR2 is YDEGEE. This CDR3 comprises 15 residues. J gave up 6 bases and V 4 bases, and 11 bases lay outside the gene matches. CDR3 nucleotides: TGTGCCAGCAGCAAAGATCCGGGACAGGGAGCCGAGCAGTACTTC. Its translation is CASSKDPGQGAEQYF. Full variable domain (missing parts from reference TRBV5-8 and TRBJ2-7): EAGVTQSPTHLIKTRGQQATLRCSPISGHTSVYWYQQALGLGLQFLLWYDEGEERNRGNFPPRFSGRQFPNYSSELNVNALELEDSALYLCASSKDPGQGAEQYFGPGTRLTVT.